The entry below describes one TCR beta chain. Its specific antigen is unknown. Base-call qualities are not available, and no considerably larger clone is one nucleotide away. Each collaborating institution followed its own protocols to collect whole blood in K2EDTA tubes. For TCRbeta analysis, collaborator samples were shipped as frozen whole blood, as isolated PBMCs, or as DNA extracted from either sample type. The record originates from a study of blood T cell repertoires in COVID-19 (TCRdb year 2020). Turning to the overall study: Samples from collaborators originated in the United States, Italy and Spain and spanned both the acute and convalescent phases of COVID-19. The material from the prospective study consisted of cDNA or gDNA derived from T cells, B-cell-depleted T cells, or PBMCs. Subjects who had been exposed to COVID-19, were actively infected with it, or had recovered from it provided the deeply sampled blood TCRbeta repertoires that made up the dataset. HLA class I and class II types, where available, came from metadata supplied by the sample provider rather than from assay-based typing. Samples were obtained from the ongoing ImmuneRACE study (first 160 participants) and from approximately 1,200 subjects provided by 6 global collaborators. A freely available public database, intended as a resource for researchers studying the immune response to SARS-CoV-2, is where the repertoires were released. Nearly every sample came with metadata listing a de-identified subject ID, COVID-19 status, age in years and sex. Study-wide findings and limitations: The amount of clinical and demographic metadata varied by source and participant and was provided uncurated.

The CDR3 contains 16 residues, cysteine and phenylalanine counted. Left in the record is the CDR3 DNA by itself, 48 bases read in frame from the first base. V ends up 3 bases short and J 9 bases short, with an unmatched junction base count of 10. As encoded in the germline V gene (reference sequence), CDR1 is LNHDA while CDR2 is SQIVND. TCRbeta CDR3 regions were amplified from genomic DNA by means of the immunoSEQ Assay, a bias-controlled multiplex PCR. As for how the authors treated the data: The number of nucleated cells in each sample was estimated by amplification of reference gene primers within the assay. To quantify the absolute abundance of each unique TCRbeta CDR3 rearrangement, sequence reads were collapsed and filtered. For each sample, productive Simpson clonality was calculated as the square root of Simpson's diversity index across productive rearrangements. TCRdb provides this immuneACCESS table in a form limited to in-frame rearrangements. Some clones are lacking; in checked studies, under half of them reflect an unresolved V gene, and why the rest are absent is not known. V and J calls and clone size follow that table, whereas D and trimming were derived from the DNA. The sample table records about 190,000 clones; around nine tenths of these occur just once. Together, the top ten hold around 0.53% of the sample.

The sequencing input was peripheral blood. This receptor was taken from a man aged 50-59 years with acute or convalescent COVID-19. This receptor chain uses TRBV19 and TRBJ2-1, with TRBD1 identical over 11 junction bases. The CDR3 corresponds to CASSMGGTGGGREQFF. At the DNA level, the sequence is TGTGCCAGTAGTATGGGAGGGACAGGGGGAGGTCGTGAGCAGTTCTTC.